The following is a TCR beta chain sequence with its context. Its antigen is still unknown. Produced via immunoSEQ multiplex PCR; TCRdb's table is partial and in-frame only. This table holds under 2,000,000 clones, about 94% found once. Naive CD8 cells were CD45RO-negative, positively selected for CCR7, excluding terminally differentiated effector memory CD45RA+ cells. These data come from a study of shared clonotypes between healthy human individuals. V dropped 4 bases and J dropped 2 bases, with 20 bases sitting between them. Germline V gene data show CDR1 as KGHSH and CDR2 as LQKENI. The CDR3 totals 17 residues. The study's findings and limits: Lower generation probabilities were found for non-shared clonotypes than for those shared by all four donors.

This clonotype originated in a man aged 18 to 35 in good health. The sequencing input was naive CD8+ T cells sorted from blood. The chain recombines TRBV18 with TRBJ1-2; no clear D gene. For the CDR3, the DNA is TGTGCCAGCTCACTATCTCCCAACGAAGAGGAAAACTATGGCTACACCTTC. This codes for CASSLSPNEEENYGYTF. The variable domain in full, completed from reference TRBV18 and TRBJ1-2, reads NAGVMQNPRHLVRRRGQEARLRCSPMKGHSHVYWYRQLPEEGLKFMVYLQKENIIDESGMPKERFSAEFPKEGPSILRIQQVVRGDSAAYFCASSLSPNEEENYGYTFGSGTRLTVV.